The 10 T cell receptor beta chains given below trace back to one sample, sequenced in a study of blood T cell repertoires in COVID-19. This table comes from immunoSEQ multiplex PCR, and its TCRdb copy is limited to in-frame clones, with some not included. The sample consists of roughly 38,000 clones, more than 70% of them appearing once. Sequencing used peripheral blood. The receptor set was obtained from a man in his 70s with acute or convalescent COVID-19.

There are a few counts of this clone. The CDR3 region has the DNA TGTGCCAGCTCGCCTGACAGAAACCCTTCACCCCTCCACTTT. Translated, it gives CASSPDRNPSPLHF. This sequence joins TRBV18 and TRBJ1-6; a weak D match, TRBD1 (5 bases). The CDR3 is 14 residues long. The V gene's germline CDR1 is KGHSH and CDR2 LQKENI. With 6 bases removed from V and 9 bases from J, the gap between germline ends came to 15 bases.

CDR3 region: CASSQSGETQYF. The DNA of the CDR3 is TGTGCCAGCAGCCAATCCGGAGAGACCCAGTACTTC. J is TRBJ2-5 and V is TRBV7-3; D not resolved. Trimming left V 5 bases short and J 4 bases short, with 8 bases between. Germline-derived CDR1 and CDR2 are SGHTA and FQGTGA. The CDR3 length is 12 residues. The full variable domain, in which reference TRBV7-3 and TRBJ2-5 provide the parts outside the CDR3, is GAGVSQTPSNKVTEKGKYVELRCDPISGHTALYWYRQSLGQGPEFLIYFQGTGAADDSGLPNDRFFAVRPEGSVSTLKIQRTERGDSAVYLCASSQSGETQYFGPGTRLLVL.

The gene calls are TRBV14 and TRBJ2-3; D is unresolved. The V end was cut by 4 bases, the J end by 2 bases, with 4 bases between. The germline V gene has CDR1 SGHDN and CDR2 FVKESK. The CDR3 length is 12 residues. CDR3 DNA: TGTGCCAGCAGCCGACTCACAGATACGCAGTATTTT. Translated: CASSRLTDTQYF.

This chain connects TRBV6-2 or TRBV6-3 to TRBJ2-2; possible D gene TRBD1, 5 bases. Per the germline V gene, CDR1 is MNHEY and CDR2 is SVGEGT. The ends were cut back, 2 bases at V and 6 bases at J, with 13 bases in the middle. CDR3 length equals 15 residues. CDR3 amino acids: CASSYNRIDSGELFF. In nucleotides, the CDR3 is TGTGCCAGCAGTTACAACAGGATAGATTCCGGGGAGCTGTTTTTT.

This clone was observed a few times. Written as DNA, the CDR3 is TGTGCCAGCTCACTAAACGTCGACAGGTTATTGTACCAAGAGACCCAGTACTTC. The encoded protein is CASSLNVDRLLYQETQYF. The V call is TRBV18, the J call TRBJ2-5; a weak D match, TRBD1 (6 bases). V dropped 4 bases and J dropped 0 bases, with 21 bases sitting between them. CDR3 size: 18 residues. Germline CDR1 is KGHSH and CDR2 is LQKENI. Based on the CDR3 plus reference TRBV18 and TRBJ2-5, the full variable domain is NAGVMQNPRHLVRRRGQEARLRCSPMKGHSHVYWYRQLPEEGLKFMVYLQKENIIDESGMPKERFSAEFPKEGPSILRIQQVVRGDSAAYFCASSLNVDRLLYQETQYFGPGTRLLVL.

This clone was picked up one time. CDR3 nucleotide sequence: TGTGCCAGTAGTATTGAGTTGGCAGGGTGGAATGAGCAGTTCTTC. Residues: CASSIELAGWNEQFF. The chain has TRBV19 and TRBJ2-1; D is perhaps TRBD1 (5 bases). V lost 3 bases and J lost 7, with 16 bases in between. Germline V gene lookup returns CDR1 LNHDA and CDR2 SQIVND (reference sequence). The CDR3 is made up of 15 amino acids.

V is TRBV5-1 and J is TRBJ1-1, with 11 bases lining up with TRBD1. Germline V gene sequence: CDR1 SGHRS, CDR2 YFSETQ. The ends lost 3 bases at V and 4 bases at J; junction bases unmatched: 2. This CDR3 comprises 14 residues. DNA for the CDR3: TGCGCCAGCAGCTCCGGGACAGGGGGCACTGAAGCTTTCTTT. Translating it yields CASSSGTGGTEAFF.

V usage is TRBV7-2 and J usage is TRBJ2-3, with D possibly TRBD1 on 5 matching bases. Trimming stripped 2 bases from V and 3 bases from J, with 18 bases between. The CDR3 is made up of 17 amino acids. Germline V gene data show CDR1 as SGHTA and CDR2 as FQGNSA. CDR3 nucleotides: TGTGCCAGCAGCTTAAGATATGGGGCCTCCGGGACAGATACGCAGTATTTT. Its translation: CASSLRYGASGTDTQYF.

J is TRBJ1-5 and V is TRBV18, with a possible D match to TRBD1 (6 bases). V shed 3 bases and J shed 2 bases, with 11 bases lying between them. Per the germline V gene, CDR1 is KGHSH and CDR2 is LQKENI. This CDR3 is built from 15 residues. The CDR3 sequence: CASSPSRGGNQPQHF. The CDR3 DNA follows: TGTGCCAGCTCACCGTCCAGGGGAGGCAATCAGCCCCAGCATTTT.

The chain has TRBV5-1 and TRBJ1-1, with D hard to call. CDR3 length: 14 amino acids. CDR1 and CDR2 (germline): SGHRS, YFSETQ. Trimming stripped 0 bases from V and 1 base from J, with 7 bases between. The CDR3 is CASSLDSQNTEAFF. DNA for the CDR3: TGCGCCAGCAGCTTGGACAGCCAGAACACTGAAGCTTTCTTT.